The 13 T cell receptor beta chains given below trace back to one sample, sequenced in a study of T cell repertoires in cytomegalovirus infection (dated by TCRdb to about 2019). The data were produced on an Illumina HiSeq 1500. TCRdb itself trimmed the public reads at Q25 with fastp, ran MiXCR and retained productive beta chains. Merged by CDR3 protein, the rows form single entries marked with the most common genes and DNA. This sample comprises about 740,000 distinct CDR3 sequences, roughly a third of them detected only once. The leading ten clones occupy about 2.8% of the sample. Sequences were obtained from PBMCs. The receptors stem from a human donor in good health (CMV status not recorded). Some clones in this sample may be carry-over from other donors' samples.

The chain is built from TRBV5-1 and TRBJ2-3; 9 bases are a match to TRBD1. CDR1 and CDR2 (germline): SGHRS, YFSETQ. The CDR3 consists of 14 residues. Trimming at V came to 4 bases and at J to 5 bases, leaving 5 bases not matched to a gene. CDR3 sequence: CASSLGDREDTQYF. In DNA, the CDR3 is TGCGCCAGCAGCCTAGGGGACAGGGAAGATACGCAGTATTTT.

This clonotype turned up a few times. In nucleotides, the CDR3 is TGTGCCAGCAGCCCTGACAGGCTCACTGAAGCTTTCTTT. Translation: CASSPDRLTEAFF. This chain joins TRBV2 and TRBJ1-1; perhaps TRBD1 as D (6 bases). The CDR3 is 13 amino acids. Trimming shortened V by 6 bases and J by 4 bases, and 12 bases separated the two germline ends. In germline, CDR1 is SNHLY, CDR2 FYNNEI.

Note on this clonotype: No conserved phenylalanine or tryptophan ends this CDR3, so it is likely a read error. CDR3 coding DNA: TGTGCCAGCAGCTTAGCACGGACACACGATTACAATGAGCAGTTCTTA. Encoded protein: CASSLARTHDYNEQFL. The chain is built from TRBV11-2 and TRBJ2-1; D may be TRBD1 (5 bases). The CDR3 runs to 16 residues. In germline, CDR1 is SGHAT, CDR2 FQNNGV. Trimming stripped 1 base from V and 4 bases from J, with 14 bases between.

In this sample, this clonotype turned up a few times. The J gene is TRBJ1-2, the V gene TRBV11-2; no definite D call. The CDR3 has 17 amino acids. CDR1 and CDR2 (germline): SGHAT, FQNNGV. The germline V and J ends were trimmed by 2 bases and 4 bases, with 20 bases remaining between them. DNA of the CDR3: TGTGCCAGCAGCTTACAACGCCTGGAGTTGCTACCCTATGGCTACACCTTC. Amino acids: CASSLQRLELLPYGYTF.

The V call is TRBV12-3 or TRBV12-4, the J call TRBJ2-1; TRBD2 is a possible D gene (6 bases). This CDR3 is 16 amino acids long. V was pared by 0 bases and J by 2 bases, with 11 bases between. The CDR3 nucleotides read TGTGCCAGCAGTTTAGCGGGAGAGCGGGCCTACAATGAGCAGTTCTTC. As protein: CASSLAGERAYNEQFF.

In this sample, this clonotype turned up once. The chain couples TRBV9 to TRBJ1-2, with D tentatively TRBD1 (6 bases). V gave up 2 bases and J gave up 6 bases, with 11 bases separating them. Looked up from germline, CDR1 is SGDLS and CDR2 is YYNGEE. This CDR3 is 13 amino acids long. The CDR3 reads CASSVGGLDGYTF. DNA of the CDR3: TGTGCCAGCAGCGTCGGGGGGCTGGATGGCTACACCTTC. The entire variable domain, with the rest obtained from reference TRBV9 and TRBJ1-2, is as follows: DSGVTQTPKHLITATGQRVTLRCSPRSGDLSVYWYQQSLDQGLQFLIQYYNGEERAKGNILERFSAQQFPDLHSELNLSSLELGDSALYFCASSVGGLDGYTFGSGTRLTVV.

The genes are TRBV20-1 and TRBJ2-3, with 16 bases identical to TRBD2. The length of the CDR3 is 16 residues. Germline V lookup: CDR1 DFQATT, CDR2 SNEGSKA (reference sequence). V lost 3 bases, J lost 4 bases, and 4 bases stayed unmatched. The CDR3 sequence: CSARGLAGGKADTQYF. CDR3 DNA: TGCAGTGCTAGGGGACTAGCGGGAGGGAAGGCAGATACGCAGTATTTT.

This clonotype appeared a few times. V gene TRBV28 combines with J gene TRBJ1-5, with D tentatively TRBD1 (5 bases). The CDR3 length is 12 residues. Trimming cost V 8 bases and J 3 bases, with 8 bases left between them. Germline CDR1 and CDR2: MDHEN and SYDVKM. The CDR3 region is CASVDNNQPQHF. DNA for the CDR3: TGTGCCAGCGTGGACAACAATCAGCCCCAGCATTTT.

The genes are TRBV7-8 and TRBJ2-7; D is ambiguous. Per the germline V gene, CDR1 is SGHVS and CDR2 is FQNEAQ. V was trimmed by 1 base and J by 3 bases, leaving 10 bases between them. This CDR3 is 14 amino acids long. CDR3 in DNA: TGTGCCAGCAGCTTAGATTTGCTAGACTACGAGCAGTACTTC. Protein product: CASSLDLLDYEQYF.

This clonotype has a handful of counts. The CDR3 bases are TGTGCCATCAGTGCATCCACTGAAGCTTTCTTT. It yields the protein CAISASTEAFF. This sequence joins TRBV10-3 and TRBJ1-1; no firm D call. The CDR3 covers 11 residues. V gave up 4 bases and J gave up 4 bases, with 4 bases separating them. Looked up from germline, CDR1 is ENHRY and CDR2 is SYGVKD.

V usage is TRBV6-1 and J usage is TRBJ1-5; a weak D match, TRBD1 (6 bases). This CDR3 comprises 15 residues. The V end was cut by 6 bases, the J end by 2 bases, with 14 bases between. Germline V lookup: CDR1 MNHNS, CDR2 SASEGT. CDR3 bases: TGTGCCAGCAGGGCCCCGGACAGTGGCAATCAGCCCCAGCATTTT. Translating gives CASRAPDSGNQPQHF.

The rearrangement uses TRBV7-2 and TRBJ2-5, with D unresolved. Trimming took 3 bases from V and 1 from J, leaving 24 bases between them. This CDR3 spans 19 amino acids. Germline V CDR1 and CDR2: SGHTA, FQGNSA. CDR3 sequence: CASSFRWCRKVQGQETQYF. Written as DNA, the CDR3 is TGTGCCAGCAGCTTTCGGTGGTGTCGCAAGGTCCAAGGCCAAGAGACCCAGTACTTC.

CDR3 DNA: TGTGCCAGCAGCCAAGGACAGGGGCGACGGGACACTGAAGCTTTCTTT. It translates to CASSQGQGRRDTEAFF. V usage is TRBV3-1 and J usage is TRBJ1-1, with 8 bases fitting TRBD1. Trimming removed 1 base from V and 3 bases from J; junction bases left unmatched: 7. The length of the CDR3 is 16 residues. Germline V gene data show CDR1 as LGHDT and CDR2 as YNNKEL (reference sequence).